Following are 10 T cell receptor beta chains from one sample sequenced in a study of blood T cell repertoires in COVID-19. Sequencing was performed with immunoSEQ multiplex PCR; in TCRdb, only in-frame clones are kept and a portion is missing. Of about 170,000 clones listed, approximately 86% are singletons. The sample comprised peripheral blood. The receptors come from a man in his sixties with COVID-19, enrolled during active disease.

The chain couples TRBV12-3 or TRBV12-4 to TRBJ2-2; D might be TRBD2 (5 bases). V lost 3 bases to trimming and J lost 7 bases, with 9 bases between them. The CDR3 runs to 13 residues. CDR3 amino acids: CASSLASLGELFF. CDR3 nucleotide sequence: TGTGCCAGCAGTTTGGCTAGCCTCGGGGAGCTGTTTTTT.

This clone has more than one count but fewer than ten. The rearrangement uses TRBV6-2 or TRBV6-3 and TRBJ2-1, with unresolved D. The CDR3 is 16 amino acids. CDR1 is MNHEY, CDR2 SVGEGT, per germline. Deletions cut 4 bases from V and 2 bases from J, with 15 bases between. CDR3 sequence: CASSSPTEPPYNEQFF. The CDR3 region has the DNA TGTGCCAGCAGTTCACCAACCGAGCCCCCCTACAATGAGCAGTTCTTC.

This chain joins TRBV19 and TRBJ2-1; D is possibly TRBD2 (6 bases). There are 16 residues in the CDR3. The V gene lost 7 bases and the J gene lost 2 bases, with 18 bases spanning the gap. Germline V gene sequence: CDR1 LNHDA, CDR2 SQIVND (reference sequence). In DNA, the CDR3 is TGTGCCAGTATACAGACCGGGAGTATGGCCTACAATGAGCAGTTCTTC. Translation gives CASIQTGSMAYNEQFF.

CDR3 residues: CASRVAGSYEQYF. DNA for the CDR3: TGTGCCAGCAGAGTAGCGGGATCCTACGAGCAGTACTTC. This sequence joins TRBV12-3 or TRBV12-4 and TRBJ2-7; 8 bases agree with TRBD2. This CDR3 comprises 13 residues. Trimming took 6 bases from V and 1 from J; bases not matched to a gene: 2.

The V and J genes are TRBV9 and TRBJ1-2, with D possibly TRBD1 on 5 matching bases. The germline CDR1 and CDR2 sequences are SGDLS and YYNGEE. The CDR3 is 14 residues long. Trimming left V 3 bases short and J 7 bases short, with 16 bases between. The CDR3 sequence is CASSEDTNRIGYTF. CDR3 nucleotide sequence: TGTGCCAGCAGCGAGGACACGAATCGTATTGGCTACACCTTC.

CDR3 nucleotides: TGTGCCAGCAGCCGAGGCCCGGCGACTTACTATGGCTACACCTTC. Encoded protein: CASSRGPATYYGYTF. The gene calls are TRBV28 and TRBJ1-2; the D is unclear. This CDR3 contains 15 residues. Germline values: CDR1 MDHEN, CDR2 SYDVKM. Between the trimmed V and J ends, which lost 6 bases and 3 bases, there was a span of 17 bases.

The chain recombines TRBV18 with TRBJ1-6; 9 bases agree with TRBD1. This CDR3 region has 18 residues. V lost 0 bases, J lost 3 bases, and 6 bases stayed unmatched. Germline V gene data show CDR1 as KGHSH and CDR2 as LQKENI. The CDR3 sequence is CASSPPGQGGRYNSPLHF. The DNA for the CDR3 is TGTGCCAGCTCACCACCGGGACAGGGCGGTCGCTATAATTCACCCCTCCACTTT.

The CDR3 here is CASSLAQGIAGNTIYF. The CDR3 nucleotides are TGTGCCAGCAGCTTGGCTCAGGGGATAGCTGGAAACACCATATATTTT. The chain uses TRBV5-5 and TRBJ1-3, with a possible D match to TRBD1 (6 bases). The CDR3 is 16 amino acids. Looked up from germline, CDR1 is SGHKS and CDR2 is YYEKEE (reference sequence). V dropped 0 bases and J dropped 2 bases, with 12 bases sitting between them.

V and J are TRBV28 and TRBJ2-1, with TRBD2 matching over 7 bases. The CDR3 covers 17 residues. The germline gives CDR1 MDHEN, CDR2 SYDVKM. The ends lost 2 bases at V and 0 bases at J; junction bases unmatched: 7. Written as DNA, the CDR3 is TGTGCCAGCAGTTTACGTCGGCGGGGGAGCTCCTACAATGAGCAGTTCTTC. Translated: CASSLRRRGSSYNEQFF.

The chain has TRBV6-5 and TRBJ2-7; D is possibly TRBD1 (6 bases). V was trimmed by 5 bases and J by 1 base, leaving 15 bases between them. The CDR3 totals 15 residues. The germline CDR1 and CDR2 sequences are MNHEY and SVGAGI. DNA of the CDR3: TGTGCCAGCAGTACGGAATTGGACAGATCCTACGAGCAGTACTTC. This sequence encodes CASSTELDRSYEQYF.